Following are 7 T cell receptor beta chains from one sample sequenced in a study of molecular identifiers for immune sequencing clone quantification. TCRdb re-called the PCR reads through MiXCR, storing one row per CDR3 protein. The table shows roughly 630,000 distinct CDR3 sequences, with approximately 24% occurring only once. The sample comprised naive CD8+ T cells from blood, with Jurkat cell RNA spiked in. Stated subset: FACS-sorted CD8+CD4-CCR7+CD45RA+ naive T cells. The receptors stem from a human donor in good health. Some libraries in this study had Jurkat cell RNA spiked in.

This clonotype has a count of ten or more. The genes are TRBV20-1 and TRBJ2-7; maybe TRBD2 (5 bases). Deletions cut 5 bases from V and 0 bases from J, with 20 bases between. The CDR3 runs to 16 residues. Germline V lookup: CDR1 DFQATT, CDR2 SNEGSKA (reference sequence). CDR3 sequence reads: CSAPTSWTEGSYEQYF. The CDR3 coding sequence is TGCAGTGCTCCAACGAGCTGGACTGAAGGCTCCTACGAGCAGTACTTC.

Of note for this clonotype: Given a much more abundant clone one base away, this may be a read error. The chain has TRBV5-3 and TRBJ2-2; 7 bases are shared with TRBD1. TRBV5-3 is placed among ORFs of uncertain function. The CDR3 has 15 amino acids. The trim removed 10 bases at V and 3 bases at J, leaving 12 bases unmatched. Here the CDR3 reads CAGSAGTEHTGELFF. The DNA of the CDR3 is TGTGCCGGCAGTGCCGGGACAGAGCACACCGGGGAGCTGTTTTTT.

This clonotype was observed at least ten times. The gene calls are TRBV7-9 and TRBJ2-3; D unclear. V was trimmed by 7 bases and J by 3 bases, leaving 17 bases between them. The CDR3 loop spans 15 amino acids. The germline V gene encodes CDR1 SEHNR and CDR2 FQNEAQ (reference sequence). The CDR3 bases are TGTGCCAGCAAGAGGACCCCGTGGGGAACAGATACGCAGTATTTT. Translating it yields CASKRTPWGTDTQYF.

This clonotype occurred a few times. The chain links TRBV20-1 to TRBJ2-3, with TRBD1 identical over 8 bases. Losses at the gene ends were 4 bases for V and 2 bases for J; bases not matched to a gene: 8. This CDR3 has 15 residues. The germline gives CDR1 DFQATT, CDR2 SNEGSKA (reference sequence). The CDR3 DNA sequence: TGCAGTGCTACCTGGTGGGGACAGGACACAGATACGCAGTATTTT. Protein: CSATWWGQDTDTQYF.

This rearrangement joins TRBV19 to TRBJ2-3; 10 bases agree with TRBD2. The length of the CDR3 is 16 residues. CDR1 LNHDA and CDR2 SQIVND come from the germline V gene (reference sequence). Unmatched junction bases numbered 5, after V lost 1 base and J lost 4 bases. The CDR3 nucleotides are TGTGCCAGTAGTATAGGGCCTAGCGGGAGTTCAGATACGCAGTATTTT. Its protein product is CASSIGPSGSSDTQYF.

Comment on this clonotype: Because the CDR3 is missing its conserved closing phenylalanine or tryptophan, this is likely a read error. It is unclear where the CDR3 begins or ends on the DNA, so no DNA is shown, and the CDR3 is as TCRdb lists it. The genes are TRBV7-3 and TRBJ2-6. Germline assignment: CDR1 SGHTA and CDR2 FQGTGA. The CDR3 spans 15 residues, counting both ends. The CDR3 spells CASSFDVAGANVPTS.

This clonotype was found many times. The chain couples TRBV7-9 to TRBJ1-5; no reliable D call. The germline V and J ends were trimmed by 6 bases and 7 bases, with 13 bases remaining between them. CDR1 is SEHNR and CDR2 is FQNEAQ in the germline V gene (reference sequence). The CDR3 sequence is 13 residues long. The CDR3 is CASRHPQHQPQHF. For the CDR3, the DNA is TGTGCCAGCAGACACCCCCAACACCAGCCCCAGCATTTT.